Listed below are T cell receptor beta chains from one sample, sequenced in a study of blood T cell repertoires in COVID-19. Clones were read by immunoSEQ multiplex PCR, and TCRdb kept only the in-frame ones, dropping some. The repertoire holds under 250,000 clones, with just under 85% as singletons. The sequenced sample consisted of peripheral blood. These receptor sequences come from a woman aged 50 to 60 with active or convalescent COVID-19. Both conserved end residues are part of each CDR3. The D gene is left open where the match is weak. Clone size is given for some rows only: seen once, a few or many times, or a class if the clone is expanded.

J | D | V | size | DNA | CDR3
TRBJ1-5 | - | TRBV15 | few | TGTGCCACCAGCAGAGACCCAAAGATCGGGTATAGCAATCAGCCCCAGCATTTT | CATSRDPKIGYSNQPQHF
TRBJ1-1 | TRBD1 | TRBV19 | - | TGTGCCAGTAGTAAGGGACAGGGGGCGGGGTCTGAAGCTTTCTTT | CASSKGQGAGSEAFF
TRBJ2-5 | TRBD1 | TRBV29-1 | - | TGCAGCGTACAAGTAGGGGACAGCCAAGAGACCCAGTACTTC | CSVQVGDSQETQYF
TRBJ2-2 | - | TRBV27 | - | TGTGCCAGCAGTTTATTATCCTATTCGGACACCGGGGAGCTGTTTTTT | CASSLLSYSDTGELFF
TRBJ2-3 | - | TRBV29-1 | - | TGCAGCGTTGAAGTTCCAGGGGTAGATACGCAGTATTTT | CSVEVPGVDTQYF
TRBJ2-5 | - | TRBV5-1 | - | TGCGCCAGCAGCCTCGGACAGAAACAAGAGACCCAGTACTTC | CASSLGQKQETQYF
TRBJ2-5 | - | TRBV29-1 | - | TGCAGCGTTGCTCCCAGGGGACAAGAGACCCAGTACTTC | CSVAPRGQETQYF
TRBJ2-1 | TRBD2 | TRBV13 | - | TGTGCCAGCAGCTTAGGCCTAGCGGGAGGGCCCAGGAATGAGCAGTTCTTC | CASSLGLAGGPRNEQFF
TRBJ2-3 | - | TRBV5-1 | - | TGCGCCAGCAGCCCCGGAGTTCCAGATACGCAGTATTTT | CASSPGVPDTQYF
TRBJ2-1 | TRBD2 | TRBV30 | - | TGTGCCTCGAGTAGCGGGAGCTACAATGAGCAGTTCTTC | CASSSGSYNEQFF
TRBJ2-7 | - | TRBV11-2 | once | TGTGCCAGCAGCTTAATGCGGCAGGGGACCTACGAGCAGTACTTC | CASSLMRQGTYEQYF
TRBJ1-4 | - | TRBV5-1 | many | TGCGCCAGCAGCCCGAGGGGGGGAAGGGAAAAACTGTTTTTT | CASSPRGGREKLFF
TRBJ1-5 | - | TRBV7-8 | - | TGTGCCAGCAGCGTTGACGGCTCGGGTCAGCCCCAGCATTTT | CASSVDGSGQPQHF
TRBJ1-5 | - | TRBV2 | few | TGTGCCACCAGGGAGGGGTACAATCAGCCCCAGCATTTT | CATREGYNQPQHF
TRBJ1-2 | - | TRBV10-1 | - | TGCGCCAGCAGTCGGGACTTCGGCTATGGCTACACCTTC | CASSRDFGYGYTF
TRBJ2-2 | - | TRBV13 | - | TGTGCCAGCAGCTTAGCGGGGGAATGGATAAACACCGGGGAGCTGTTTTTT | CASSLAGEWINTGELFF
TRBJ2-1 | - | TRBV11-2 | - | TGTGCCAGCAGCTTGACTGCTTACAATGAGCAGTTCTTC | CASSLTAYNEQFF
TRBJ2-1 | - | TRBV7-8 | - | TGTGCCAGCAGCTTAGGGGAGGTTGTACAGTTCTTC | CASSLGEVVQFF
TRBJ2-4 | TRBD1 | TRBV28 | - | TGTGCCAGCAGTTTGCGACAGGGTGGAGGCATTCAGTACTTC | CASSLRQGGGIQYF
TRBJ1-4 | TRBD1 | TRBV2 | - | TGTGCCAGCAGTTGGACAGGGGCCAGGGAGGAAAAACTGTTTTTT | CASSWTGAREEKLFF
TRBJ1-2 | - | TRBV13 | - | TGTGCCAGCACCGTGAGGTGGGGCGGCTACACCTTC | CASTVRWGGYTF
TRBJ2-1 | TRBD2 | TRBV5-1 | - | TGCGCCAGCAGCCCTCTAGCGGGGCTTTACAATGAGCAGTTCTTC | CASSPLAGLYNEQFF
TRBJ1-1 | TRBD1 | TRBV6-5 | - | TGTGCCAGCAGTTATCAGGGGGGCACTGAAGCTTTCTTT | CASSYQGGTEAFF
TRBJ1-5 | TRBD1 | TRBV2 | - | TGTGCCAGCAGGTTGAGCCCGGGACAGGGAGATCAGCCCCAGCATTTT | CASRLSPGQGDQPQHF
TRBJ2-1 | - | TRBV12-3/TRBV12-4 | - | TGTGCCAGCAGTCGCCGGGAGTACAATGAGCAGTTCTTC | CASSRREYNEQFF
TRBJ2-1 | - | TRBV18 | once | TGTGCCAGCTCACTGGGGCTAAGCTCCTACAATGAGCAGTTCTTC | CASSLGLSSYNEQFF
TRBJ2-1 | TRBD1 | TRBV6-5 | - | TGTGCCAGCAATCCACGGGACAGGGCAACCAATGAGCAGTTCTTC | CASNPRDRATNEQFF
TRBJ2-4 | - | TRBV13 | - | TGTGCCAGCAGCGGTAGAGGCGGCCTCCAGGGAGGCATTCAGTACTTC | CASSGRGGLQGGIQYF
TRBJ1-6 | TRBD1 | TRBV25-1 | few | TGTGCCAGCAGTGAATGGAGGACAGGGGATAATTCACCCCTCCACTTT | CASSEWRTGDNSPLHF
TRBJ2-2 | TRBD1 | TRBV5-1 | - | TGCGCCAGCAGCTTGGGACAGGGCGACACCGGGGAGCTGTTTTTT | CASSLGQGDTGELFF
TRBJ1-2 | - | TRBV27 | - | TGTGCCAGCAGTAAAGGAGGTGGCCCAACCCCAACCTTC | CASSKGGGPTPTF
TRBJ1-2 | TRBD1 | TRBV23-1 | - | TGCGCCAGCAGTCAAACAATTTTCGGGACAGGGCAAAATGGCTACACCTTC | CASSQTIFGTGQNGYTF
TRBJ1-1 | - | TRBV6-5 | - | TGTGCCAGCAGCACCCCGGCCGGCAGGACTGAAGCTTTCTTT | CASSTPAGRTEAFF